This T cell receptor (beta chain) was sequenced for a study of T cells in Graves' hyperthyroidism and ophthalmopathy. Overall study: The blood sample was taken at first diagnosis, before treatment began.

Losses at the gene ends were 4 bases for V and 6 bases for J; bases not matched to a gene: 22. CDR3 size: 18 residues. CDR1 and CDR2 from the germline V gene are DFQATT and SNEGSKA (reference sequence). This clonotype was seen ten or more times. The investigators amplified TCR beta CDR3 regions from RNA transcripts. RT-PCR in the first round (using the HTBI primer set) targeted the TCR CDR3. TCRdb re-called the multiplex PCR reads through MiXCR, storing one row per CDR3 protein. The top ten hold about 14% of the sample, which has roughly 660,000 distinct CDR3 sequences, approximately 15% seen once. Criteria for exclusion of patients were uncontrolled infection, other autoimmune disease, pregnancy or lactation. 10 ml of fresh peripheral blood supplied the PBMCs.

The clonotype was recovered from a man in his fifties with Graves' hyperthyroidism. Input material: blood. The J gene is TRBJ2-5, the V gene TRBV20-1, with TRBD2 identical over 8 bases. CDR3: CSATPSGAGDAPMKTQYF. Here the CDR3 DNA reads TGCAGTGCTACCCCGTCGGGAGCGGGAGATGCCCCTATGAAGACCCAGTACTTC.